Below are 31 T cell receptor beta chains sequenced from a single sample in a study of T cell responses to AZD1222 COVID-19 vaccine. Sequenced by immunoSEQ multiplex PCR; TCRdb stores in-frame clones only, minus some. Counted here are 70,000 to 95,000 clones, 75% to 90% occurring once; the ten biggest clones make up under 3%. The sample in question was peripheral blood, obtained 28 days after the second AZD1222 dose. The receptors here all came from an adult who received the AZD1222 COVID-19 vaccine.

The V call is TRBV4-2, the J call TRBJ2-7; D gene uncertain. Germline-derived CDR1 and CDR2 are LGHNA and YNFKEQ. The CDR3 contains 13 residues. V lost 3 bases, J lost 5 bases, and 11 bases lay in between. The CDR3 loop is CASSQPGRHEQYF. CDR3 DNA: TGTGCCAGCAGCCAGCCAGGACGCCACGAGCAGTACTTC.

The V call is TRBV5-4, the J call TRBJ1-5, with D maybe TRBD1 (5 bases). The CDR3 covers 16 residues. With 0 bases removed from V and 0 bases from J, the gap between germline ends came to 10 bases. Per germline, CDR1 SGHNT and CDR2 YYREEE (reference sequence). CDR3 DNA sequence: TGTGCCAGCAGCTTGGGCGGGACGCGTAGCAATCAGCCCCAGCATTTT. Amino acids: CASSLGGTRSNQPQHF.

The rearrangement joins TRBV3-1 (or the pseudogene TRBV3-2) to TRBJ2-3; D possibly matches TRBD1 or TRBD2 (5 bases each). V was pared by 3 bases and J by 3 bases, with 16 bases between. CDR1 is LGHDT, CDR2 YNNKEL, per germline (reference sequence). The CDR3 spans 16 residues. The CDR3 coding sequence is TGTGCCAGCAGCCACAGGGCCAGAGGGGTAACAGATACGCAGTATTTT. Protein: CASSHRARGVTDTQYF.

This clone was found once. CDR3 coding DNA: TGTGCCAGCAGCTTGGTGGGGCCGCCATCCACAGATACGCAGTATTTT. Residues: CASSLVGPPSTDTQYF. V usage is TRBV5-5 and J usage is TRBJ2-3, with D possibly TRBD1 on 5 matching bases. The CDR3 consists of 16 residues. From germline, CDR1 is SGHKS and CDR2 YYEKEE (reference sequence). The ends were cut back, 0 bases at V and 2 bases at J, with 13 bases in the middle.

Concerning this clone: Other DNA variants within this sample encode the same CDR3. The chain has TRBV19 and TRBJ1-4; 7 bases agree with TRBD1. The germline V gene has CDR1 LNHDA and CDR2 SQIVND (reference sequence). V lost 5 bases to trimming and J lost 0 bases; unmatched junction nucleotides: 3. This CDR3 is built from 15 residues. The CDR3 DNA reads as TGTGCCAGTAGTCCGGGGACAGCAACTAATGAAAAACTGTTTTTT. It translates to CASSPGTATNEKLFF.

The chain links TRBV7-2 to TRBJ2-1; no firm D call. In germline, CDR1 is SGHTA, CDR2 FQGNSA. This CDR3 is 13 amino acids long. With 1 base removed from V and 5 bases from J, the gap between germline ends came to 6 bases. The DNA for the CDR3 is TGTGCCAGCAGCTTAGGTTGGGACAATGAGCAGTTCTTC. Translating it yields CASSLGWDNEQFF.

The V gene is TRBV12-3 or TRBV12-4, the J gene TRBJ1-2; D unresolved. CDR3 length: 13 amino acids. V was trimmed by 3 bases and J by 5 bases, leaving 10 bases between them. CDR3 nucleotide sequence: TGTGCCAGCAGTTTCAGTCCCGCTTATGGCTACACCTTC. Residues: CASSFSPAYGYTF.

This chain links TRBV5-6 with TRBJ2-1; 8 bases fit TRBD2. In germline, CDR1 is SGHDT, CDR2 YYEEEE. The CDR3 sequence is 14 residues long. With 3 bases clipped from V and 5 bases from J, the junction kept 4 bases outside the gene matches. The CDR3 here is CASSSGLENNEQFF. As DNA, the CDR3 is TGTGCCAGCAGCTCGGGACTAGAAAACAATGAGCAGTTCTTC.

The chain combines TRBV30 with TRBJ2-1, with 9 positions matching TRBD2. Losses at the gene ends were 2 bases for V and 2 bases for J; bases not matched to a gene: 1. The CDR3 contains 14 residues. Looked up from germline, CDR1 is GTSNPN and CDR2 is SVGIG (reference sequence). CDR3 amino acids: CAWSRLAAYNEQFF. The CDR3 bases are TGTGCCTGGAGTAGACTAGCGGCCTACAATGAGCAGTTCTTC.

DNA for the CDR3: TGTGCCAGCAGATACAGGGGAGAAGGAACTGAAGCTTTCTTT. This sequence encodes CASRYRGEGTEAFF. This sequence joins TRBV6-2 or TRBV6-3 and TRBJ1-1, with 7 positions matching TRBD1. CDR3 length: 14 amino acids. V shed 6 bases and J 5 bases; nucleotides not matched to a gene: 9. Germline assignment: CDR1 MNHEY and CDR2 SVGEGT.

The CDR3 here is CASSQRSTELYGYTF. In nucleotides, the CDR3 is TGTGCCAGCAGCCAGAGAAGTACCGAGCTCTATGGCTACACCTTC. This chain joins TRBV14 and TRBJ1-2; D is uncertain. Trimming took off 3 bases at V and 4 bases at J, with 15 bases between the two ends. CDR3 length: 15 residues. Germline CDR1 reads SGHDN; CDR2 reads FVKESK.

The chain recombines TRBV13 with TRBJ2-7; TRBD2 matches at 11 bases. Germline V gives CDR1 PRHDT, CDR2 FYEKMQ (reference sequence). The CDR3 runs to 15 residues. J gave up 3 bases and V 3 bases, and 4 bases lay outside the gene matches. The DNA for the CDR3 is TGTGCCAGCAGCTTCCCGGGACTAGCGGTCTACGAGCAGTACTTC. Protein product: CASSFPGLAVYEQYF.

The V and J genes are TRBV5-1 and TRBJ2-2; D remains unclear. This CDR3 spans 13 amino acids. Trimming removed 4 bases at V and 1 base at J, with 5 bases between. Germline V gives CDR1 SGHRS, CDR2 YFSETQ. The CDR3 sequence: CASSTRNTGELFF. The DNA for the CDR3 is TGCGCCAGCAGCACACGGAACACCGGGGAGCTGTTTTTT.

The chain joins TRBV27 to TRBJ1-1; 9 bases agree with TRBD1. Per germline, CDR1 MNHEY and CDR2 SMNVEV (reference sequence). J was trimmed by 10 bases and V by 10 bases; bases with no gene match: 16. This CDR3 is 14 amino acids long. The CDR3 coding sequence is TGTGCCACCTACCAGGTACCGGGACAGGGACGAGCTTTCTTT. This codes for CATYQVPGQGRAFF.

The CDR3 nucleotides are TGTGCCTGGGGCACAGATACGCAGTATTTT. Protein sequence: CAWGTDTQYF. The V and J genes are TRBV30 and TRBJ2-3; D ambiguous. The CDR3 is 10 amino acids. The germline V gene has CDR1 GTSNPN and CDR2 SVGIG (reference sequence). V lost 5 bases and J lost 1, with 1 base in between.

The chain links TRBV5-6 to TRBJ1-6; D unresolved. This CDR3 comprises 14 residues. CDR1 is SGHDT and CDR2 is YYEEEE in the germline V gene. V gave up 1 base and J gave up 3 bases, with 5 bases separating them. The CDR3 coding sequence is TGTGCCAGCAGCTTGCCAAGCTATAATTCACCCCTCCACTTT. This sequence encodes CASSLPSYNSPLHF.

The chain recombines TRBV6-5 with TRBJ1-1, with TRBD1 matching 7 bases. The CDR3 totals 15 residues. In germline, CDR1 is MNHEY, CDR2 SVGAGI. The V segment lost 2 bases and the J segment 3 bases; nucleotides outside the gene matches: 6. CDR3 sequence reads: CASSYRGGAYTEAFF. The CDR3 DNA follows: TGTGCCAGCAGTTACAGAGGGGGCGCTTACACTGAAGCTTTCTTT.

The chain carries TRBV3-1 (or the pseudogene TRBV3-2) and TRBJ1-6; D is unclear. The CDR3 has 15 residues. CDR1 and CDR2 from the germline V gene are LGHDT and YNNKEL (reference sequence). The germline V and J ends were trimmed by 0 bases and 8 bases, with 11 bases remaining between them. For the CDR3, the DNA is TGTGCCAGCAGCCAAGACGTAGGGTCCGATTCACCCCTCCACTTT. Encoded protein: CASSQDVGSDSPLHF.

The chain recombines TRBV7-9 with TRBJ2-3; 8 nucleotides align to TRBD2. Germline values: CDR1 SEHNR, CDR2 FQNEAQ (reference sequence). V lost 5 bases and J lost 6; bases outside the gene matches: 7. CDR3 size: 14 residues. DNA for the CDR3: TGTGCCAGCAGCCCAGCGGGGGTGACGGATACGCAGTATTTT. It specifies CASSPAGVTDTQYF.

This chain uses TRBV7-9 with TRBJ1-1; TRBD1 aligns across 9 bases. CDR1 is SEHNR, CDR2 FQNEAQ, per germline (reference sequence). Trimming removed 5 bases from V and 6 bases from J; junction bases left unmatched: 7. This CDR3 is 14 amino acids long. CDR3 sequence: CASSPGQGLSEAFF. The CDR3 bases are TGTGCCAGCAGCCCGGGACAGGGACTCTCTGAAGCTTTCTTT.

This clone was seen a handful of times. The gene calls are TRBV30 and TRBJ1-3; no clear D gene. In germline, CDR1 is GTSNPN, CDR2 SVGIG (reference sequence). The V end lost 2 bases, the J end lost 2 bases, and 16 bases lay between the germline ends. The CDR3 covers 16 residues. CDR3 protein: CAWSLKAFRTGNTIYF. DNA for the CDR3: TGTGCCTGGAGTTTGAAAGCTTTCCGCACTGGAAACACCATATATTTT.

The chain employs TRBV5-1 and TRBJ1-1, with a possible D match to TRBD1 (6 bases). The CDR3 runs 14 residues. Germline V gene sequence: CDR1 SGHRS, CDR2 YFSETQ. Deletions cut 1 base from V and 5 bases from J, with 12 bases between. The CDR3 here is CASSLRGTGTEAFF. In DNA form, the CDR3 reads TGCGCCAGCAGCTTGAGGGGGACTGGGACTGAAGCTTTCTTT.

This clone was found once. This chain uses TRBV4-2 with TRBJ2-1; TRBD1 is a possible D gene (7 bases). V was cut by 0 bases and J by 4 bases, with 10 bases left in between. The CDR3 consists of 15 residues. Germline V gene data show CDR1 as LGHNA and CDR2 as YNFKEQ. CDR3 amino acids: CASSQDQGGYNEQFF. The CDR3 DNA reads as TGTGCCAGCAGCCAAGACCAGGGGGGATACAATGAGCAGTTCTTC.

The chain recombines TRBV7-3 with TRBJ1-1, with D uncertain. Germline V gives CDR1 SGHTA, CDR2 FQGTGA. The V and J ends lost 2 bases and 3 bases respectively, with 16 bases between them. This CDR3 is built from 16 residues. The CDR3 is CASSLRLTHTDTEAFF. The CDR3 DNA follows: TGTGCCAGCAGCTTACGCCTCACCCATACGGACACTGAAGCTTTCTTT.

The chain couples TRBV3-1 (or the pseudogene TRBV3-2) to TRBJ2-1; TRBD2 aligns across 8 bases. Looked up from germline, CDR1 is LGHDT and CDR2 is YNNKEL (reference sequence). This CDR3 is 15 amino acids long. With 4 bases clipped from V and 6 bases from J, the junction kept 8 bases outside the gene matches. CDR3 residues: CASSLSGRPRNEQFF. The CDR3, as DNA: TGTGCCAGCAGCCTCAGCGGGAGACCACGCAATGAGCAGTTCTTC.

This chain connects TRBV7-9 to TRBJ1-1, with unresolved D. V dropped 1 base and J dropped 10 bases, with 22 bases sitting between them. Per germline, CDR1 SEHNR and CDR2 FQNEAQ (reference sequence). The length of the CDR3 is 16 residues. The CDR3 DNA reads as TGTGCCAGCAGCTTAGTACCAACAACAGAAAGCGGAGGAGCTTTCTTT. Amino acids: CASSLVPTTESGGAFF.

The V and J genes are TRBV7-8 and TRBJ2-6, with 10 bases fitting TRBD1. The CDR3 has 18 amino acids. V gave up 2 bases and J gave up 0 bases; unmatched junction bases: 4. Germline V gene data show CDR1 as SGHVS and CDR2 as FQNEAQ. The CDR3 loop is CASSLFRDRGSGANVLTF. CDR3 DNA sequence: TGTGCCAGCAGCTTATTCCGGGACAGGGGCTCTGGGGCCAACGTCCTGACTTTC.

This chain joins TRBV4-2 and TRBJ2-3, with 11 nucleotides matching TRBD2. This CDR3 comprises 17 residues. The V gene end was trimmed by 2 bases and the J gene end by 0 bases; junction bases not matched to a gene: 4. Germline V lookup: CDR1 LGHNA, CDR2 YNFKEQ. The CDR3 sequence: CASSQFSGGASTDTQYF. DNA of the CDR3: TGTGCCAGCAGCCAATTTAGCGGGGGGGCTAGCACAGATACGCAGTATTTT.

The chain has TRBV11-2 and TRBJ1-5; unclear D gene. Trimming shortened V by 0 bases and J by 1 base, and 7 bases separated the two germline ends. Germline lookup yields CDR1 SGHAT and CDR2 FQNNGV. The CDR3 is made up of 15 amino acids. As DNA, the CDR3 is TGTGCCAGCAGCTTAGATCTGGGCAGCAATCAGCCCCAGCATTTT. This codes for CASSLDLGSNQPQHF.

The V and J genes are TRBV6-1 and TRBJ1-1, with D tentatively TRBD1 (5 bases). CDR1 and CDR2 (germline): MNHNS, SASEGT. There are 17 residues in the CDR3. The V end was cut by 2 bases, the J end by 10 bases, with 26 bases between. CDR3: CASSEPPPGRSRGGAFF. The CDR3 DNA reads as TGTGCCAGCAGTGAACCCCCTCCGGGACGAAGTAGAGGTGGAGCTTTCTTT.

V usage is TRBV7-9 and J usage is TRBJ1-1; no clear D. Trimming took 3 bases from V and 3 from J, leaving 5 bases between them. Germline loops: CDR1 SEHNR, CDR2 FQNEAQ (reference sequence). CDR3 length: 12 amino acids. The CDR3 bases are TGTGCCAGCAGCTTCGAAGACACTGAAGCTTTCTTT. Translation gives CASSFEDTEAFF.